What follows are 26 T cell receptor beta chains derived from one specimen sequenced in a study of a mutant IDH1 vaccine in newly diagnosed glioma listed by TCRdb under 2021. The receptor library was made with the immunoSEQ multiplex PCR assay. TCRdb obtained this table from immuneACCESS and retained in-frame rearrangements with V and J assigned. These tables miss some clones; where compared with another copy, unresolved V genes account for less than half of the shortfall, and the remainder is unexplained. The sample table contains about 51,000 clones; only one count was recorded for around 80% of them. The top ten hold 1.5% to 2% of the sample. In light of the paper, this sample's time point label describes: baseline, week 1 (first vaccination visit). The sample's treatment or condition, from its label and the paper: pre-vaccination baseline after standard-of-care therapy. The specimen comprised PBMCs, sampled from a glioma patient treated with radiotherapy, temozolomide or both. These receptors originate from a woman aged 35 to 49 with glioma.

The V and J genes are TRBV29-1 and TRBJ2-1, with TRBD2 identical over 12 bases. The V gene's germline CDR1 is SQVTM and CDR2 ANQGSEA. The CDR3 consists of 13 residues. Germline trimming cut 7 bases from V and 5 bases from J; bases unmatched to any gene: 3. The CDR3, as DNA: TGCAGCGCTAGGACTAGCGGGGACAATGAGCAGTTCTTC. Its protein product is CSARTSGDNEQFF.

This sequence joins TRBV13 and TRBJ1-5, with TRBD1 matching over 11 bases. Germline CDR1 is PRHDT and CDR2 is FYEKMQ (reference sequence). With V trimmed by 6 bases and J by 5 bases, 6 bases remained unmatched. The CDR3 has 15 residues. CDR3 nucleotide sequence: TGTGCCAGCAGTTACGGGACAGGGGGGTATCAGCCCCAGCATTTT. Translated, it gives CASSYGTGGYQPQHF. Complete variable domain (other parts from reference TRBV13 and TRBJ1-5): AAGVIQSPRHLIKEKRETATLKCYPIPRHDTVYWYQQGPGQDPQFLISFYEKMQSDKGSIPDRFSAQQFSDYHSELNMSSLELGDSALYFCASSYGTGGYQPQHFGDGTRLSIL.

CDR3 protein: CASSDWGEANYGYTF. The DNA of the CDR3 is TGTGCCAGCAGCGACTGGGGGGAAGCTAACTATGGCTACACCTTC. The chain recombines TRBV9 with TRBJ1-2; maybe TRBD1 (5 bases). The CDR3 has 15 amino acids. Germline values: CDR1 SGDLS, CDR2 YYNGEE. V was cut by 3 bases and J by 0 bases, with 12 bases left in between.

V gene TRBV6-5 combines with J gene TRBJ1-6, with D tentatively TRBD1 (5 bases). Germline CDR1 is MNHEY and CDR2 is SVGAGI. Trimming pared 2 bases from V and 10 bases from J, leaving 15 bases between. The CDR3 loop spans 15 amino acids. The CDR3 loop reads CASSYGGGFESPLHF. The DNA for the CDR3 is TGTGCCAGCAGTTACGGGGGGGGATTCGAGTCACCCCTCCACTTT.

This clone came up a few times. This rearrangement joins TRBV9 to TRBJ1-2, with TRBD1 matching 9 bases. CDR1 is SGDLS and CDR2 is YYNGEE in the germline V gene. The CDR3 consists of 13 residues. The V gene end was trimmed by 4 bases and the J gene end by 8 bases; junction bases not matched to a gene: 6. The CDR3 loop reads CASSSRDRVGYTF. Here the CDR3 DNA reads TGTGCCAGCAGCTCTCGGGACAGGGTCGGCTACACCTTC.

This sequence joins TRBV7-8 and TRBJ1-2; 7 bases are a match to TRBD1. Trimming took 4 bases from V and 5 from J; bases not matched to a gene: 7. CDR3 size: 14 residues. Germline-derived CDR1 and CDR2 are SGHVS and FQNEAQ. The CDR3: CASSSQPGGYGYTF. The CDR3 DNA sequence: TGTGCCAGCAGCTCCCAACCAGGGGGGTATGGCTACACCTTC.

V and J are TRBV5-4 and TRBJ1-6; D remains unclear. The CDR3 covers 13 residues. Germline loops: CDR1 SGHNT, CDR2 YYREEE (reference sequence). The ends were cut back, 10 bases at V and 7 bases at J, with 15 bases in the middle. The CDR3 region has the DNA TGTGCCTGGGCACCGGGCCTCAATTCACCCCTCCACTTT. Residues: CAWAPGLNSPLHF.

The V call is TRBV7-2, the J call TRBJ1-5, with D hard to call. The CDR3 length is 15 residues. Trimming shortened V by 2 bases and J by 3 bases, and 11 bases separated the two germline ends. Germline V gene data show CDR1 as SGHTA and CDR2 as FQGNSA. CDR3 DNA sequence: TGTGCCAGCAGCTTATCGGGGATACCCAATCAGCCCCAGCATTTT. Translation: CASSLSGIPNQPQHF.

In its sample, this clone was seen once. The chain recombines TRBV15 with TRBJ1-1; TRBD1 is a possible D gene (6 bases). Germline CDR1 reads LNHNV; CDR2 reads YYDKDF (reference sequence). Trimming pared 0 bases from V and 1 base from J, leaving 9 bases between. This CDR3 is built from 15 residues. CDR3 DNA: TGTGCCACCAGCAGAGATCGGGGGGCGAACACTGAAGCTTTCTTT. Amino acids: CATSRDRGANTEAFF.

A single count supports this clone. The gene calls are TRBV29-1 and TRBJ1-1; 8 bases map to TRBD1. The CDR3 length is 14 residues. Germline-derived CDR1 and CDR2 are SQVTM and ANQGSEA. Trimming removed 4 bases from V and 3 bases from J; junction bases left unmatched: 7. This CDR3 is CSVGRTGWDTEAFF. CDR3 DNA: TGCAGCGTTGGGCGGACAGGGTGGGACACTGAAGCTTTCTTT.

The chain joins TRBV5-4 to TRBJ1-4, with 8 bases lining up with TRBD1. The V gene's germline CDR1 is SGHNT and CDR2 YYREEE (reference sequence). The CDR3 covers 16 residues. The junction had 5 bases not matched to a gene; V was cut back by 4 bases and J by 0 bases. CDR3 sequence: CASSQGAGTTNEKLFF. As DNA, the CDR3 is TGTGCCAGCAGCCAGGGGGCTGGTACAACTAATGAAAAACTGTTTTTT. The whole variable domain, filled in from reference TRBV5-4 and TRBJ1-4, reads ETGVTQSPTHLIKTRGQQVTLRCSSQSGHNTVSWYQQALGQGPQFIFQYYREEENGRGNFPPRFSGLQFPNYSSELNVNALELDDSALYLCASSQGAGTTNEKLFFGSGTQLSVL.

The chain has TRBV6-5 and TRBJ1-1; D unclear. Trimming pared 6 bases from V and 2 bases from J, leaving 10 bases between. Germline assignment: CDR1 MNHEY and CDR2 SVGAGI. The CDR3 is 13 amino acids. CDR3 DNA sequence: TGTGCCAGCAGGACTGGGGTTAACACTGAAGCTTTCTTT. Its protein is CASRTGVNTEAFF.

This chain uses TRBV6-5 with TRBJ2-7; perhaps D is TRBD1 or TRBD2 (6 bases each). Deletions cut 6 bases from V and 6 bases from J, with 21 bases between. The CDR3 is made up of 15 amino acids. CDR1 and CDR2 (germline): MNHEY, SVGAGI. CDR3 DNA sequence: TGTGCCAGCAGCACGGGGGTGGGGGGCGTCGGCGAGCAGTACTTC. Translated, it gives CASSTGVGGVGEQYF.

This clone has more than one count but fewer than ten. The chain recombines TRBV7-9 with TRBJ1-5; 10 bases line up with TRBD1. There are 16 residues in the CDR3. From germline, CDR1 is SEHNR and CDR2 FQNEAQ (reference sequence). With V trimmed by 5 bases and J by 3 bases, 7 bases remained unmatched. The CDR3 reads CASSIGTGVPNQPQHF. The DNA for the CDR3 is TGTGCCAGCAGCATCGGGACAGGGGTCCCCAATCAGCCCCAGCATTTT.

The V gene is TRBV5-4, the J gene TRBJ2-7, with D perhaps matching TRBD1 or TRBD2 (5 bases each). Per germline, CDR1 SGHNT and CDR2 YYREEE (reference sequence). Trimming pared 0 bases from V and 6 bases from J, leaving 19 bases between. The CDR3 covers 16 residues. CDR3 coding DNA: TGTGCCAGCAGCTTGGAATCCCGGGACCCCACGGTCGAGCAGTACTTC. It codes for CASSLESRDPTVEQYF.

The rearrangement links TRBV6-1 to TRBJ2-7; the D gene is possibly TRBD1 (6 bases). The CDR3 consists of 14 residues. The germline gives CDR1 MNHNS, CDR2 SASEGT. The germline V and J ends were trimmed by 0 bases and 5 bases, with 11 bases remaining between them. CDR3 sequence (DNA): TGTGCCAGCAGTGAAGCATGGGGGCTGAACGAGCAGTACTTC. Translation: CASSEAWGLNEQYF.

The sample holds a few counts of this clone. The chain carries TRBV7-6 and TRBJ1-4; D perhaps matches TRBD1 (6 bases). The CDR3 runs 15 residues. Trimming took off 6 bases at V and 6 bases at J, with 17 bases between the two ends. In germline, CDR1 is SGHVS, CDR2 FNYEAQ. The CDR3 bases are TGTGCCAGCAGAGAGTCTGGACAGTTGGATGAAAAACTGTTTTTT. Translating gives CASRESGQLDEKLFF.

This sequence joins TRBV2 and TRBJ2-1; a possible D gene is TRBD1 (5 bases). Trimming left V 2 bases short and J 6 bases short, with 8 bases between. The CDR3 totals 13 residues. Germline V gene data show CDR1 as SNHLY and CDR2 as FYNNEI. The CDR3 here is CASSEQGFNEQFF. The CDR3 region has the DNA TGTGCCAGCAGTGAACAGGGCTTCAATGAGCAGTTCTTC.

The gene calls are TRBV20-1 and TRBJ1-2, with a weak D call TRBD1 (5 bases). Germline-derived CDR1 and CDR2 are DFQATT and SNEGSKA (reference sequence). V was pared by 7 bases and J by 4 bases, with 10 bases between. The CDR3 is 11 amino acids. The CDR3: CSVADSYGYTF. The CDR3 nucleotides are TGCAGTGTTGCCGACAGCTATGGCTACACCTTC.

J is TRBJ1-5 and V is TRBV6-1; no firm D call. Germline V gives CDR1 MNHNS, CDR2 SASEGT. The germline V and J ends were trimmed by 2 bases and 0 bases, with 8 bases remaining between them. The CDR3 has 15 residues. CDR3 nucleotide sequence: TGTGCCAGCAGTGAAACGGGAAATAGCAATCAGCCCCAGCATTTT. This codes for CASSETGNSNQPQHF.

V and J are TRBV9 and TRBJ1-1; D remains unclear. Looked up from germline, CDR1 is SGDLS and CDR2 is YYNGEE. The CDR3 sequence is 13 residues long. Trimming took 3 bases from V and 5 from J, leaving 11 bases between them. CDR3 DNA: TGTGCCAGCAGCGCCTCAGAGTATACTGAAGCTTTCTTT. Protein product: CASSASEYTEAFF.

The V and J genes are TRBV5-1 and TRBJ2-1; tentative D call: TRBD2 (5 bases). Germline V gene data show CDR1 as SGHRS and CDR2 as YFSETQ. The CDR3 is 15 amino acids. V lost 3 bases and J lost 6, with 16 bases in between. The CDR3 nucleotides are TGCGCCAGCAGCTCGGGAAATCATATCTCCAATGAGCAGTTCTTC. Its protein product is CASSSGNHISNEQFF.

CDR3 sequence reads: CASPFGGNTEAFF. The DNA of the CDR3 is TGCGCCAGCCCATTTGGAGGTAACACTGAAGCTTTCTTT. The chain uses TRBV5-1 and TRBJ1-1; D gene unclear. The CDR3 covers 13 residues. Germline CDR1 reads SGHRS; CDR2 reads YFSETQ. Trimming removed 7 bases at V and 2 bases at J, with 12 bases between.

This clone occurred once. The chain recombines TRBV7-9 with TRBJ1-1; no clear D gene. This CDR3 has 13 residues. In germline, CDR1 is SEHNR, CDR2 FQNEAQ (reference sequence). V gave up 5 bases and J gave up 5 bases, with 12 bases separating them. In DNA form, the CDR3 reads TGTGCCAGCAGCCGATCCACGGGGACTGAAGCTTTCTTT. Protein: CASSRSTGTEAFF.

The rearrangement uses TRBV2 and TRBJ2-7, with unresolved D. Germline V gives CDR1 SNHLY, CDR2 FYNNEI. CDR3 length: 11 amino acids. The V end lost 5 bases, the J end lost 2 bases, and 4 bases lay between the germline ends. The CDR3 region is CASSPTYEQYF. The CDR3 DNA sequence: TGTGCCAGCAGTCCCACCTACGAGCAGTACTTC.

The chain employs TRBV2 and TRBJ2-5, with 13 bases aligning to TRBD2. The ends lost 6 bases at V and 4 bases at J; junction bases unmatched: 2. The CDR3 totals 14 residues. CDR1 and CDR2 (germline): SNHLY, FYNNEI. The CDR3 DNA reads as TGTGCCAGCAGGCGGACTAGCGGGGGAGAGACCCAGTACTTC. Translated: CASRRTSGGETQYF.